This is a list of T cell receptor beta chains from one sample in a study of blood T cell repertoires in COVID-19. Some clones are missing from TCRdb's copy, which holds only in-frame ones; the method was immunoSEQ multiplex PCR. The sample includes a few hundred thousand clones, approximately 90% of them seen just once. The specimen sequenced was PBMCs or T cells enriched from blood (not recorded which). Receptors originate from a man under 40 who had recovered from COVID-19. CDR3s leave out the opening cysteine and the closing phenylalanine or tryptophan.

j_call | v_call | cdr3_length | cdr3_aa
TRBJ2-2 | TRBV11-3 | 12 | ASSLDLRGGELF
TRBJ2-3 | TRBV15 | 14 | ATSREQGGRTDTQY
TRBJ1-5 | TRBV6-2/TRBV6-3 | 13 | ASSGDRESNQPQH
TRBJ1-4 | TRBV5-1 | 13 | ASSLGRGGNEKLF
TRBJ1-5 | TRBV19 | 13 | ASSVIQGGNQPQH
TRBJ1-2 | TRBV14 | 14 | ASSQDSGGGLVGYT
TRBJ2-3 | TRBV24-1 | 10 | ATSGLEDTQY
TRBJ2-5 | TRBV6-6 | 12 | ASSYLTGQETQY
TRBJ2-7 | TRBV7-2 | 11 | ASSTTGTYEQY
TRBJ2-2 | TRBV6-1 | 11 | ASSELEVGELF
TRBJ1-4 | TRBV30 | 12 | AWSVRRTNEKLF
TRBJ2-2 | TRBV7-8 | 11 | ASSLSGTGELF
TRBJ2-1 | TRBV4-2 | 15 | ASSPSSGGATNNEQF
TRBJ1-1 | TRBV2 | 12 | ASIPGGLNTEAF
TRBJ1-5 | TRBV7-9 | 11 | ASSLEGGQPQH
TRBJ2-3 | TRBV10-1 | 17 | ASIHLHRETSGEGDTQY
TRBJ1-2 | TRBV3-1/TRBV3-2 | 12 | ASSQGLEFYGYT